This T cell receptor (beta chain) was identified during a study of T-cell reconstitution after alpha-beta-depleted transplantation in children. This clonotype was observed many times. During its preparation, the TCRbeta library received unique molecular identifiers. In TCRdb, the PCR reads were re-called with MiXCR into one record per CDR3 protein. The data contain 200,000 to 250,000 distinct CDR3 sequences, 9.5% to 13% of them singletons. There are 12 residues in the CDR3. Trimming shortened V by 8 bases and J by 0 bases, and 9 bases separated the two germline ends. Germline assignment: CDR1 DFQATT and CDR2 SNEGSKA (reference sequence).

The TCR sequence derives from a child younger than two with acute myeloid leukemia, due to receive a stem cell transplant. Material: PBMCs, obtained before TCRalphabeta/CD19-depleted stem cell transplant. The chain has TRBV20-1 and TRBJ2-3; D gene unclear. CDR3 residues: CSYLTSTDTQYF. CDR3 sequence (DNA): TGCAGTTATTTGACTAGCACAGATACGCAGTATTTT.